Sequencing of this T cell receptor beta chain was carried out in a study of blood T cell repertoires in COVID-19. Study context: The analysed material was cDNA or gDNA that came from T cells, B-cell-depleted T cells, or PBMCs.

The CDR3 covers 16 residues. CDR1 and CDR2 (germline): SGHRS, YFSETQ. The ends were cut back, 7 bases at V and 0 bases at J, with 17 bases in the middle. Repertoires were generated with immunoSEQ multiplex PCR, while TCRdb's copy carries only in-frame clones and drops some. The sample lists some 230,000 clones, roughly 88% occurring once. This chain joins TRBV5-1 and TRBJ2-1; the D gene is possibly TRBD2 (7 bases). Sequenced: peripheral blood. This receptor was taken from a young man who had recovered from COVID-19. The CDR3 DNA reads as TGCGCCAGCGGATACGAGCGGGGACACTCCTACAATGAGCAGTTCTTC. Amino acids: CASGYERGHSYNEQFF.